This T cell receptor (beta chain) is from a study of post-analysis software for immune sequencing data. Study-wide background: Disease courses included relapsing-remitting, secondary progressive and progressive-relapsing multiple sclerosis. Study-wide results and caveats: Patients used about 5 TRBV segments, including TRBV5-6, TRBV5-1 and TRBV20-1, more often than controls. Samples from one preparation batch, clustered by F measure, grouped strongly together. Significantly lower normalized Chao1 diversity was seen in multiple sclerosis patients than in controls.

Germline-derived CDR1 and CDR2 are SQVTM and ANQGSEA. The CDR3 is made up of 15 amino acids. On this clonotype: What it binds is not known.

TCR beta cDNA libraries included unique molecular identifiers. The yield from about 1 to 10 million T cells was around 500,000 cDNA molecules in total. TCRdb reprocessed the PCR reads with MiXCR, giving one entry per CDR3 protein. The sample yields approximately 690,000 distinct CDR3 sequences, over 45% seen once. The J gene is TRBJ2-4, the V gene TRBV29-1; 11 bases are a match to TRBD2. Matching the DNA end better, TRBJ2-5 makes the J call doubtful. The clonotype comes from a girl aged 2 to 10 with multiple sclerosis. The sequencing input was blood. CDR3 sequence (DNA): TGCAGCGTTGAAGGGGGGACTAGCGGACAAGAGACCCAGTACTTC. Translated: CSVEGGTSGQETQYF.